Described below is a single T cell receptor (beta chain) sequence and its context. Antigen: not known. CDR1 and CDR2 (germline): SGHNT, YYREEE (reference sequence). The V end lost 2 bases, the J end lost 3 bases, and 15 bases lay between the germline ends. The CDR3 extends over 15 amino acids. This sample is part of a study of shared clonotypes between healthy human individuals. The wider study: A donor's plate count was three for CD4 naive and three for CD4 memory; CD8 naive had two and CD8 memory one. Findings and limits, study-wide: Blood alone was sampled, and tissue repertoires likely differ. Several donors held around 5% of naive CD4 clonotypes in common. Measured sharing among donors was expected to vary with sequencing depth.

It was CD45RO-negative cells, positively selected for CCR7, that made up naive CD8 cells, with terminally differentiated effector memory CD45RA+ cells excluded. TCRdb keeps only in-frame clones here, not all; method: immunoSEQ multiplex PCR. The top ten clones hold more than 1.5% of a sample with around 2.1 million clones, 93% of them seen once. This chain uses TRBV5-4 with TRBJ2-7; D is unresolved. Input material: naive CD8+ T cells from PBMCs. This receptor was obtained from a man aged 18 to 35 in good health. Some clones in this sample may be carry-over from other donors' samples. The CDR3 loop reads CASSLLDSRFYEQYF. The CDR3 coding sequence is TGTGCCAGCAGCTTATTAGATAGCAGATTCTACGAGCAGTACTTC.